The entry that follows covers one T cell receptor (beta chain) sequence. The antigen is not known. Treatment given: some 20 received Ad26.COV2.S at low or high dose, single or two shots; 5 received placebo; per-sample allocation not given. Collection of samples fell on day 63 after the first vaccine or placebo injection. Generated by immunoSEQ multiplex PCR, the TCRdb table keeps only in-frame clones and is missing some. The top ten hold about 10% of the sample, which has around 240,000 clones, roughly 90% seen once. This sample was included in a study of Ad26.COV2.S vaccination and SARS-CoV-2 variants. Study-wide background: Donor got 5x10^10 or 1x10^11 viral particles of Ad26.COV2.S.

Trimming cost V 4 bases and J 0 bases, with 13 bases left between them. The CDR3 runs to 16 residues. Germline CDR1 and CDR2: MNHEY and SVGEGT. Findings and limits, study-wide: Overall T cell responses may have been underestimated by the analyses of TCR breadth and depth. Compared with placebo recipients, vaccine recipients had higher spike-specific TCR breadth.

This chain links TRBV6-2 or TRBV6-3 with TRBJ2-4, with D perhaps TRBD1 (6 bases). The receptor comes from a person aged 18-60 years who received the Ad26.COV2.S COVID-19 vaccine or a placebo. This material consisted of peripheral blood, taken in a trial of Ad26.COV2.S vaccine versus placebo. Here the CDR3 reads CASSSRTDLAKNIQYF. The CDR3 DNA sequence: TGTGCCAGCAGTTCGCGGACAGACTTAGCCAAAAACATTCAGTACTTC.